This T cell receptor (beta chain) is drawn from a study of blood T cell repertoires in COVID-19. Looking at the study overall: T cells, B-cell-depleted T cells, or PBMCs supplied cDNA or gDNA.

Per the authors' pipeline: Estimation of nucleated cell counts relied on the amplification of reference gene primers. The method was immunoSEQ multiplex PCR; TCRdb's version includes in-frame clones alone and lacks a portion of them. V and J calls and clone size are given by that table; D and trimming were obtained from the DNA. Of 130,000 or so clones listed, roughly 86% were seen once; the top ten hold 3% to 3.5%. Participants came from some 23 US areas, aged roughly 18 to 95 years. The CDR3 contains 16 residues. V was shortened by 5 bases and J by 0 bases, with 13 bases between the two germline ends. CDR1 is LNHDA and CDR2 is SQIVND in the germline V gene (reference sequence).

The TCR was taken from a woman aged 50 to 60 with acute COVID-19. The chain links TRBV19 to TRBJ2-2; perhaps TRBD2 as D (5 bases). Material: PBMCs or T cells enriched from blood (not recorded which). Here the CDR3 DNA reads TGTGCCAGTAGTCTCCGGGCGGGTTCGAACACCGGGGAGCTGTTTTTT. As protein: CASSLRAGSNTGELFF.